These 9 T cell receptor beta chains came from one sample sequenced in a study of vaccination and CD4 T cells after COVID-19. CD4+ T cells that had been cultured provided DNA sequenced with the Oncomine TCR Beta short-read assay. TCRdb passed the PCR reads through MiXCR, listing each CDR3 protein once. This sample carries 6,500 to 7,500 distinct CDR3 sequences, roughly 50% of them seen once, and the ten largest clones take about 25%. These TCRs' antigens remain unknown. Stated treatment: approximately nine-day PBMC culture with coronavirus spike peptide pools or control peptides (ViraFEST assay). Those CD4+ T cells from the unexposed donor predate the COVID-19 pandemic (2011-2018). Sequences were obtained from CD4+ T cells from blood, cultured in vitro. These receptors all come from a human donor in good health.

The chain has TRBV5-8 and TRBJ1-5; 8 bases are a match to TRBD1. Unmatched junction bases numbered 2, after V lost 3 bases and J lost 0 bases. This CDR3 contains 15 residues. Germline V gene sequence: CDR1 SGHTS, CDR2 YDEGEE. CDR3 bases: TGTGCCAGCAGCTCGGGACAGGCTAGCAATCAGCCCCAGCATTTT. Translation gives CASSSGQASNQPQHF.

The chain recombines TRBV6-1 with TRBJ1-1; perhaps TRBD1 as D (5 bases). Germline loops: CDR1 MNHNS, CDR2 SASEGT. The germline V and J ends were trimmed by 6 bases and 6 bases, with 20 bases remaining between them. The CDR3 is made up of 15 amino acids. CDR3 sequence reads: CASSPYGASVPEAFF. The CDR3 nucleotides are TGTGCCAGCAGCCCTTATGGGGCGTCGGTCCCTGAAGCTTTCTTT.

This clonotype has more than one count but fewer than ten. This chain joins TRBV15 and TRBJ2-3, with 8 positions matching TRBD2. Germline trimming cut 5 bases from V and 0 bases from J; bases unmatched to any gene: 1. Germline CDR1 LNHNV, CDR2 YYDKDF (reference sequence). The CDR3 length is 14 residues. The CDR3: CATSRGGSTDTQYF. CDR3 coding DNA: TGTGCCACCAGCCGGGGGGGCAGCACAGATACGCAGTATTTT.

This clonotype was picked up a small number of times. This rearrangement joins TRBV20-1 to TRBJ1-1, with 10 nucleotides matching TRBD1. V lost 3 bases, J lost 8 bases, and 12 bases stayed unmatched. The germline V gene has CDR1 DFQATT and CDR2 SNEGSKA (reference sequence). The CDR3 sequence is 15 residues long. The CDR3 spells CSASPGQGFGREAFF. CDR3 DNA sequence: TGCAGTGCTAGTCCGGGACAGGGGTTTGGGAGGGAAGCTTTCTTT.

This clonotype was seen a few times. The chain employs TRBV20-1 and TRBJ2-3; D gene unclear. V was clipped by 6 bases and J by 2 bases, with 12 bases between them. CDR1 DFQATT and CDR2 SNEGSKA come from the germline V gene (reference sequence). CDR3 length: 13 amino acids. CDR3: CSALTVITDTQYF. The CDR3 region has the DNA TGCAGTGCCCTGACCGTGATCACAGATACGCAGTATTTT.

CDR3 sequence (DNA): TGTGCCAGCTCCTTAGCGGGAGGGCCTTTGGAGACCCAGTACTTC. Its protein is CASSLAGGPLETQYF. This chain joins TRBV5-4 and TRBJ2-5, with 11 nucleotides matching TRBD2. V shed 7 bases and J 5 bases; nucleotides not matched to a gene: 10. This CDR3 has 15 amino acids. Germline assignment: CDR1 SGHNT and CDR2 YYREEE (reference sequence).

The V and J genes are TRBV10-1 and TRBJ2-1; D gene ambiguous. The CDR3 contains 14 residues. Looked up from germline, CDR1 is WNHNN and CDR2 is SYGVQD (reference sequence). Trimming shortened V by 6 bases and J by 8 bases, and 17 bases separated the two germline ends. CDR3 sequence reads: CASSPTWGKDEQFF. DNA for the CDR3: TGCGCCAGCAGCCCCACGTGGGGAAAGGATGAGCAGTTCTTC.

The CDR3 coding sequence is TGCAGTGCTAGATCGCCAGTCGTCCTATTTAACACTGAAGCTTTCTTT. It is translated as CSARSPVVLFNTEAFF. The rearrangement links TRBV20-1 to TRBJ1-1; D is ambiguous. The CDR3 totals 16 residues. The V and J ends lost 2 bases and 2 bases respectively, with 18 bases between them. Per germline, CDR1 DFQATT and CDR2 SNEGSKA (reference sequence).

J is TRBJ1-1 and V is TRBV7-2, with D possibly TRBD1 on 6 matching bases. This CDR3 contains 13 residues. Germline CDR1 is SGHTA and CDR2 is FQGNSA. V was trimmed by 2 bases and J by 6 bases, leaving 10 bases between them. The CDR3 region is CASSLWGAPEAFF. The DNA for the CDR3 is TGTGCCAGCAGCTTATGGGGGGCGCCTGAAGCTTTCTTT.